A selection of T cell receptor beta chains follows, all from one sample in a study of blood T cell repertoires in COVID-19. Sequencing was performed with immunoSEQ multiplex PCR; in TCRdb, only in-frame clones are kept and a portion is missing. The sample holds approximately 220,000 clones, around four fifths seen once. Sequenced sample: peripheral blood. Receptors were obtained from a woman between 65 and 79 years old with acute or convalescent COVID-19. CDR3s include the opening cysteine and the closing phenylalanine or tryptophan. The D gene is left open where the match is weak. The size entry is marked missing in some rows and otherwise reads once, few, many or a size class.

V,size,J,D,CDR3,DNA
TRBV6-5,NA,TRBJ1-1,NA,CASSWHLNTEAFF,TGTGCCAGCAGTTGGCATTTGAACACTGAAGCTTTCTTT
TRBV6-5,NA,TRBJ1-4,NA,CASSRTAMGEKLFF,TGTGCCAGCAGTCGGACAGCTATGGGGGAAAAACTGTTTTTT
TRBV4-1,NA,TRBJ1-2,TRBD1,CASRITRDRGEANYGYTF,TGCGCCAGCAGGATAACAAGGGACAGGGGGGAAGCTAACTATGGCTACACCTTC
TRBV29-1,once,TRBJ1-1,NA,CSVDKRALAFF,TGCAGCGTTGATAAGAGGGCTTTAGCTTTCTTT
TRBV11-2,NA,TRBJ1-1,NA,CASSLGGGEAFF,TGTGCCAGCAGCTTAGGAGGGGGTGAAGCTTTCTTT
TRBV19,NA,TRBJ1-2,TRBD1,CASSGGLRGPPYGYTF,TGTGCCAGTAGTGGGGGACTCAGGGGGCCCCCCTATGGCTACACCTTC
TRBV7-9,NA,TRBJ1-4,NA,CASSLTLRGEKLFF,TGTGCCAGCAGCTTAACCCTCCGAGGCGAAAAACTGTTTTTT
TRBV19,NA,TRBJ2-3,TRBD1,CASSSPGGQGLMTDTQYF,TGTGCCAGTAGTAGCCCAGGAGGACAGGGACTTATGACAGATACGCAGTATTTT
TRBV18,NA,TRBJ1-2,NA,CASSPRGQANYGYTF,TGTGCCAGCTCACCACGTGGCCAGGCCAACTATGGCTACACCTTC
TRBV28,NA,TRBJ1-2,NA,CASESDGGVYGYTF,TGTGCCAGCGAATCCGATGGAGGGGTCTACGGCTACACCTTC
TRBV20-1,NA,TRBJ2-3,TRBD2,CSASPLSRGGGTDTQYF,TGCAGTGCTAGTCCCCTAAGTCGGGGGGGAGGCACAGATACGCAGTATTTT
TRBV18,once,TRBJ1-1,NA,CASSPMTLNTEAFF,TGTGCCAGCTCACCCATGACACTGAACACTGAAGCTTTCTTT
TRBV7-2,NA,TRBJ2-5,TRBD2,CASSNGLAETQYF,TGTGCCAGCAGCAACGGACTAGCAGAGACCCAGTACTTC
TRBV29-1,NA,TRBJ1-2,NA,CSVGATADLSGYTF,TGCAGCGTGGGGGCGACGGCCGACCTTTCTGGCTACACCTTC
TRBV12-3/TRBV12-4,NA,TRBJ1-1,NA,CASKFGPGRAFF,TGTGCCAGCAAATTCGGTCCGGGGAGGGCTTTCTTT
TRBV7-9,few,TRBJ1-1,TRBD1,CASSLGQGTEAFF,TGTGCCAGCAGCTTAGGACAGGGCACTGAAGCTTTCTTT
TRBV19,NA,TRBJ2-3,TRBD1,CASSIPGTGGPDTQYF,TGTGCCAGTAGTATACCCGGGACAGGGGGCCCAGATACGCAGTATTTT
TRBV7-8,NA,TRBJ1-1,NA,CASSSITEAFF,TGTGCCAGCAGCTCTATCACTGAAGCTTTCTTT
TRBV5-6,NA,TRBJ2-5,NA,CASSRPGGRETQYF,TGTGCCAGCAGCCGACCAGGGGGGAGGGAGACCCAGTACTTC
TRBV19,few,TRBJ1-5,NA,CASSMSGGNQPQHF,TGTGCCAGTAGTATGTCGGGGGGCAATCAGCCCCAGCATTTT
TRBV6-2/TRBV6-3,NA,TRBJ2-7,NA,CASSYEAGHSYEQYF,TGTGCCAGCAGTTACGAGGCTGGTCATTCCTACGAGCAGTACTTC
TRBV5-4,NA,TRBJ1-1,TRBD1,CASSSPGQGGTEAFF,TGTGCCAGCAGCTCCCCGGGGCAGGGGGGCACTGAAGCTTTCTTT
TRBV4-3,NA,TRBJ1-3,TRBD1,CASSQDLTGGGNTIYF,TGCGCCAGCAGCCAAGATTTGACAGGGGGAGGAAACACCATATATTTT
TRBV4-3,NA,TRBJ2-1,TRBD2,CASSQGAGGRNEQFF,TGCGCCAGCAGCCAAGGAGCGGGGGGAAGGAATGAGCAGTTCTTC
TRBV3-1/TRBV3-2,NA,TRBJ1-5,TRBD1,CASSQTGDQPQHF,TGTGCCAGCAGCCAAACAGGGGATCAGCCCCAGCATTTT
TRBV19,NA,TRBJ1-2,NA,CATRDTQIGYTF,TGTGCCACCCGGGACACTCAAATAGGCTACACCTTC
TRBV3-1/TRBV3-2,few,TRBJ1-2,NA,CASSQDHRVGYGYTF,TGTGCCAGCAGCCAAGATCACAGGGTGGGGTATGGCTACACCTTC
TRBV12-3/TRBV12-4,NA,TRBJ2-1,NA,CASSPSSYNEQFF,TGTGCCAGCAGCCCCAGCTCCTACAATGAGCAGTTCTTC
TRBV5-1,NA,TRBJ1-6,TRBD1,CASSLGTGYNSPLHF,TGCGCCAGCAGCTTAGGGACAGGTTATAATTCACCCCTCCACTTT
TRBV5-5,NA,TRBJ1-3,NA,CASSLGHTGNTIYF,TGTGCCAGCAGCTTGGGACATACTGGAAACACCATATATTTT
TRBV30,NA,TRBJ1-3,NA,CAWGPFSSGNTIYF,TGTGCCTGGGGACCTTTCTCCTCTGGAAACACCATATATTTT
TRBV20-1,NA,TRBJ2-5,TRBD2,CSASIVRGEETQYF,TGCAGTGCTAGTATTGTTCGGGGGGAAGAGACCCAGTACTTC
TRBV15,once,TRBJ1-5,NA,CATSREWGPGNQPQHF,TGTGCCACCAGCAGAGAGTGGGGGCCAGGCAATCAGCCCCAGCATTTT
TRBV19,NA,TRBJ2-7,NA,CASSSGTAKAYEQYF,TGTGCCAGTAGTAGCGGGACAGCCAAAGCCTACGAGCAGTACTTC
TRBV7-9,NA,TRBJ1-5,NA,CASSLTSSSGENQPQHF,TGTGCCAGCAGCTTAACCTCCTCTTCAGGGGAAAATCAGCCCCAGCATTTT
TRBV19,NA,TRBJ1-5,NA,CASSAGYYQPQHF,TGTGCCAGTAGCGCAGGGTATTATCAGCCCCAGCATTTT
TRBV4-3,NA,TRBJ2-5,NA,CASSQEPTFNGIETQYF,TGCGCCAGCAGCCAAGAGCCTACCTTCAACGGGATAGAGACCCAGTACTTC
TRBV29-1,NA,TRBJ1-6,NA,CSVQTATGYNSPLHF,TGCAGCGTTCAAACCGCCACAGGGTACAATTCACCCCTCCACTTT
TRBV5-5,NA,TRBJ2-7,NA,CASSLEVTGAKPSAF,TGTGCCAGCAGCTTGGAAGTGACAGGAGCCAAACCCTCCGCGTTC
TRBV7-2,once,TRBJ2-5,NA,CASSLLPGPQETQYF,TGTGCCAGCAGCTTACTACCAGGGCCTCAAGAGACCCAGTACTTC
TRBV3-1/TRBV3-2,NA,TRBJ2-3,NA,CASSPQGRGTDTQYF,TGTGCCAGCAGCCCACAGGGCCGAGGCACAGATACGCAGTATTTT
TRBV3-1/TRBV3-2,NA,TRBJ1-1,NA,CASSQARVTEAFF,TGTGCCAGCAGCCAAGCCAGGGTTACTGAAGCTTTCTTT
TRBV12-1,NA,TRBJ1-1,NA,CASSFELGQVFTEAFF,TGTGCCAGCAGCTTTGAGCTAGGACAGGTTTTCACTGAAGCTTTCTTT
TRBV5-8,NA,TRBJ1-2,TRBD1,CASSPTGTAYGYTF,TGTGCCAGCAGCCCCACCGGGACAGCCTATGGCTACACCTTC
TRBV6-4,NA,TRBJ1-4,NA,CASRARGSTNEKLFF,TGTGCCAGCAGAGCCAGGGGTTCAACTAATGAAAAACTGTTTTTT
TRBV19,NA,TRBJ1-2,TRBD1,CASSTRQGQVNYGYTF,TGTGCCAGTAGTACCCGACAGGGCCAAGTCAACTATGGCTACACCTTC
TRBV10-3,NA,TRBJ1-5,NA,CAISIQGDQPQHF,TGTGCCATCAGCATACAGGGAGATCAGCCCCAGCATTTT
TRBV7-6,NA,TRBJ2-7,TRBD1,CASSRDRGYEQYF,TGTGCCAGCAGCAGGGACAGGGGCTACGAGCAGTACTTC
TRBV5-4,many,TRBJ1-2,NA,CASSLTGINYGYTF,TGTGCCAGCAGCTTGACAGGGATTAACTATGGCTACACCTTC
TRBV2,NA,TRBJ2-7,TRBD1,CASSPPGQGYEQYF,TGTGCCAGCAGCCCACCGGGACAGGGCTACGAGCAGTACTTC
TRBV4-3,NA,TRBJ2-1,NA,CASSRSVSSYNEQFF,TGCGCCAGCAGCCGTAGCGTGAGCTCCTACAATGAGCAGTTCTTC
TRBV2,NA,TRBJ1-2,TRBD1,CASSAGGSGFGYTF,TGTGCCAGCAGCGCAGGGGGATCTGGTTTTGGCTACACCTTC
TRBV25-1,NA,TRBJ1-2,NA,CASSNPGYGYTF,TGTGCCAGCAGTAATCCCGGCTATGGCTACACCTTC
TRBV5-1,NA,TRBJ2-5,TRBD2,CASARGSQETQYF,TGCGCCAGCGCGCGGGGGAGCCAAGAGACCCAGTACTTC
TRBV3-1/TRBV3-2,NA,TRBJ2-5,TRBD1,CASSRRTGSQETQYF,TGTGCCAGCAGCCGAAGGACAGGCAGTCAAGAGACCCAGTACTTC
TRBV6-2/TRBV6-3,NA,TRBJ1-2,NA,CASSYLSPGLPFF,TGTGCCAGCAGTTACTTATCCCCGGGACTCCCCTTCTTC
TRBV4-1,NA,TRBJ2-7,TRBD2,CASSHAGLGSYEQYF,TGCGCCAGCAGCCATGCGGGACTAGGCTCCTACGAGCAGTACTTC
TRBV5-4,NA,TRBJ2-5,NA,CASSLYSQETQYF,TGTGCCAGCAGCTTATACAGCCAAGAGACCCAGTACTTC
TRBV11-2,few,TRBJ1-2,NA,CASSLGGFRYGYTF,TGTGCCAGCAGCTTAGGCGGTTTTCGGTATGGCTACACCTTC